One TCR beta chain is described in this entry. Trimming took 10 bases from V and 3 from J; bases not matched to a gene: 5. The CDR3 covers 13 residues. How the authors handled the data: The assay estimated nucleated cells by amplifying reference gene primers. Assay: immunoSEQ multiplex PCR; the TCRdb copy retains only in-frame clones and omits some. Clonal size and the V and J genes are those of that table, whereas D and trimming came from the DNA. There are 70,000 to 75,000 clones in the sample; 88% occur only once, and roughly 4.6% lies in the top ten. This sample is drawn from a study of blood T cell repertoires in COVID-19. Study at large: Spain, Italy and the United States supplied samples that represented acute and convalescent COVID-19.

The chain is built from TRBV12-3 or TRBV12-4 and TRBJ2-2, with 7 nucleotides matching TRBD2. The sample consisted of peripheral blood. This TCR came from a human donor in a cohort sampled during active COVID-19. CDR3 in DNA: TGTGCCACCCTCCGGGGGGACACCGGGGAGCTGTTTTTT. It translates to CATLRGDTGELFF.